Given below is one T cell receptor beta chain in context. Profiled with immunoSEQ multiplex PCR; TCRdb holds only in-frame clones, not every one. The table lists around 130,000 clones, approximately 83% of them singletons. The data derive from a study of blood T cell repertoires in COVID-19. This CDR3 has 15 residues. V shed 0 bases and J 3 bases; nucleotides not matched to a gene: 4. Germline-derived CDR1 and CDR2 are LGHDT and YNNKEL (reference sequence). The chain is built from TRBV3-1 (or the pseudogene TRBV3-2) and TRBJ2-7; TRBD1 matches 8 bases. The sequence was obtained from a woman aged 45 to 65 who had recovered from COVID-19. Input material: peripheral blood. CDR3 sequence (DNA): TGTGCCAGCAGCCAAGATGTGACAGGGGTCTACGAGCAGTACTTC. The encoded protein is CASSQDVTGVYEQYF.